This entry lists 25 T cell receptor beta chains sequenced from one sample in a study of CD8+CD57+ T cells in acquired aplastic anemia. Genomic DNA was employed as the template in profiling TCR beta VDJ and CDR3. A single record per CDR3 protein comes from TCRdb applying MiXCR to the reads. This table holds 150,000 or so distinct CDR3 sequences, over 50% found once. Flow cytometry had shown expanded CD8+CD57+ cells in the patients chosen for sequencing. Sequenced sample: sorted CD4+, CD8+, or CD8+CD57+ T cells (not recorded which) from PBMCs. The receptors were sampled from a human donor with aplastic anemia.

The CDR3 is CASSMTGGSYNSPLHF. CDR3 nucleotide sequence: TGTGCCAGTAGTATGACGGGGGGATCCTATAATTCACCCCTCCACTTT. The chain carries TRBV19 and TRBJ1-6; D possibly corresponds to TRBD1 (5 bases). V lost 3 bases, J lost 1 base, and 10 bases lay in between. This CDR3 is built from 16 residues. Germline V gives CDR1 LNHDA, CDR2 SQIVND (reference sequence).

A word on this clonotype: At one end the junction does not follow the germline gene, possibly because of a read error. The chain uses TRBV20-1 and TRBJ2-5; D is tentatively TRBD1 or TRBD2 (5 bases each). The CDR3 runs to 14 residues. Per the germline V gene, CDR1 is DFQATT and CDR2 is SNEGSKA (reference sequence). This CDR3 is CSALFRDAPGTRYF. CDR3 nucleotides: TGCAGTGCTCTTTTCCGGGACGCCCCAGGGACCCGGTACTTC.

CDR3 protein: CASSVDGGGYNEQFF. The CDR3 DNA follows: TGTGCCAGCAGTGTTGATGGCGGGGGCTACAATGAGCAGTTCTTC. The chain joins TRBV2 to TRBJ2-1, with TRBD2 matching over 7 bases. This CDR3 spans 15 amino acids. V trimming: 4 bases; J trimming: 3 bases; junction bases outside the gene matches: 6. CDR1 is SNHLY and CDR2 is FYNNEI in the germline V gene.

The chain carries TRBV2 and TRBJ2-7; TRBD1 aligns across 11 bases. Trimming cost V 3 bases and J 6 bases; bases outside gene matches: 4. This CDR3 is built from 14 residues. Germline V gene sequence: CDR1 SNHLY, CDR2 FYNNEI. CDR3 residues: CASSDGTGGGEQYF. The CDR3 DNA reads TGTGCCAGCAGTGACGGGACAGGGGGAGGCGAGCAGTACTTC.

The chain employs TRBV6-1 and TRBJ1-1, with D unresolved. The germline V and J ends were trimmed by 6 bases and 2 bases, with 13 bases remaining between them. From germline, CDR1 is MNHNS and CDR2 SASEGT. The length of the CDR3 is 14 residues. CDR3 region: CASRHGPANTEAFF. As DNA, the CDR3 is TGTGCCAGCAGACACGGCCCAGCAAACACTGAAGCTTTCTTT.

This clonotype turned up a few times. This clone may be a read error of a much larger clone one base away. The CDR3 spells CASSQSDSRNSGANVLTF. The CDR3 region has the DNA TGTGCCAGCAGCCAATCGGACAGTCGGAATTCTGGGGCCAACGTCCTGACTTTC. The chain is built from TRBV4-2 and TRBJ2-6; TRBD1 might be the D (6 bases). The CDR3 runs 18 residues. Between the trimmed V and J ends, which lost 2 bases and 1 base, there was a span of 15 bases. Germline V gene data show CDR1 as LGHNA and CDR2 as YNFKEQ.

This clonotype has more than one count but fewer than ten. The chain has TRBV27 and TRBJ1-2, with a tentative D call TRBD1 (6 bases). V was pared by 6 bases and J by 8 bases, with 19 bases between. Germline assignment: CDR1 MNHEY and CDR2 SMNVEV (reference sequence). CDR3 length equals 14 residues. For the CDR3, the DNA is TGTGCCAGCAGCAAAGGCCGGGGGGCGCGAGGCTACACCTTC. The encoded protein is CASSKGRGARGYTF.

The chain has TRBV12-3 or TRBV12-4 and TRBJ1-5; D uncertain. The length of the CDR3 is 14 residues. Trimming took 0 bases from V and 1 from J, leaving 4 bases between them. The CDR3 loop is CASSLAASNQPQHF. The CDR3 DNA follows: TGTGCCAGCAGTTTAGCGGCAAGCAATCAGCCCCAGCATTTT.

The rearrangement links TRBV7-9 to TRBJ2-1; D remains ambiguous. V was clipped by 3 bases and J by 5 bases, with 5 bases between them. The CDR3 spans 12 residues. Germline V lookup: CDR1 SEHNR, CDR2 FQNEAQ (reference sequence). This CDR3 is CASSFLDNEQFF. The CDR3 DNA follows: TGTGCCAGCAGCTTCTTAGACAATGAGCAGTTCTTC.

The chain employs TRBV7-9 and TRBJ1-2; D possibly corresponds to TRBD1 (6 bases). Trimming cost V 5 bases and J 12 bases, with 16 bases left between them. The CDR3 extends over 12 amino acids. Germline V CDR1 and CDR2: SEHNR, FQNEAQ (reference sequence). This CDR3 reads CASSPAGGKDTF. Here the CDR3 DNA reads TGTGCCAGCAGCCCAGCCGGGGGCAAGGACACCTTC.

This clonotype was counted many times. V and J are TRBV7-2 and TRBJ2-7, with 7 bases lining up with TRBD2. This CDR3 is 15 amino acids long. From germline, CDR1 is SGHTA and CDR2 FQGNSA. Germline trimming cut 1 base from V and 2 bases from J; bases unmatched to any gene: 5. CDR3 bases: TGTGCCAGCAGCTTAGGGTTGGGGGGGGCCTACGAGCAGTACTTC. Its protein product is CASSLGLGGAYEQYF.

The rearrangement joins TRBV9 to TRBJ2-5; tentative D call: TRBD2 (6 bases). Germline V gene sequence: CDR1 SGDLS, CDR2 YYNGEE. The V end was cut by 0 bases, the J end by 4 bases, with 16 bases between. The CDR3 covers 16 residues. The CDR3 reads CASSVVSGTFGETQYF. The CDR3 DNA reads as TGTGCCAGCAGCGTAGTCTCAGGGACTTTTGGAGAGACCCAGTACTTC.

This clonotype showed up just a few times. The DNA for the CDR3 is TGTGCCAGTAGTATGACAGGTACCCCCTACGAGCAGTACTTC. It encodes CASSMTGTPYEQYF. The chain has TRBV19 and TRBJ2-7; perhaps TRBD1 as D (6 bases). Deletions cut 3 bases from V and 2 bases from J, with 11 bases between. This CDR3 has 14 amino acids. CDR1 and CDR2 from the germline V gene are LNHDA and SQIVND (reference sequence). The variable domain in full, completed from reference TRBV19 and TRBJ2-7, reads DGGITQSPKYLFRKEGQNVTLSCEQNLNHDAMYWYRQDPGQGLRLIYYSQIVNDFQKGDIAEGYSVSREKKESFPLTVTSAQKNPTAFYLCASSMTGTPYEQYFGPGTRLTVT.

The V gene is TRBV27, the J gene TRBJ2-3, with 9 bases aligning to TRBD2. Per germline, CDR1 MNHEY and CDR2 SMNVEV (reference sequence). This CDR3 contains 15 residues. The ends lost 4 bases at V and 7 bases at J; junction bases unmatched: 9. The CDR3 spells CASSSQAGGRYTQYF. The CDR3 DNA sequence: TGTGCCAGCAGTTCTCAAGCGGGGGGAAGGTATACGCAGTATTTT.

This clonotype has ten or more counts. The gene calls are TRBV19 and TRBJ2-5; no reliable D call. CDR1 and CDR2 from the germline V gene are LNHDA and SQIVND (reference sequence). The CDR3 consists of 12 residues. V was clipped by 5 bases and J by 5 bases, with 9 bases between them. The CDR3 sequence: CASSHEEETQYF. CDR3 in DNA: TGTGCCAGTAGTCATGAGGAGGAGACCCAGTACTTC.

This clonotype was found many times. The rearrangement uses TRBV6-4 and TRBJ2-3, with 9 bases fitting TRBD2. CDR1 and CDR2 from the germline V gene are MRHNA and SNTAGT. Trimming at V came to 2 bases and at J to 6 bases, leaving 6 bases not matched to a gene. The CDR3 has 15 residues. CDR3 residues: CASSDGASGEDTQYF. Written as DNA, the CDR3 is TGTGCCAGCAGTGACGGGGCTAGCGGGGAGGATACGCAGTATTTT.

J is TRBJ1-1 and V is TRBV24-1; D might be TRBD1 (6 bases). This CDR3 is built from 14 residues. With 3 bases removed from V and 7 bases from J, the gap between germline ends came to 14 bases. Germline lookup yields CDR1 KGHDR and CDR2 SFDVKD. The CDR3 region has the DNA TGTGCCACCAGTGATGGGGGATCCAGGGGTGAAGCTTTCTTT. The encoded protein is CATSDGGSRGEAFF.

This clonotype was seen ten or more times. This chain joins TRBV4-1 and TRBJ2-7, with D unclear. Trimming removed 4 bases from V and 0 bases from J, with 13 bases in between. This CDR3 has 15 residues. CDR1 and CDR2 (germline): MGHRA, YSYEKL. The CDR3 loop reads CASSLSRAASYEQYF. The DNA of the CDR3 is TGCGCCAGCAGCCTATCTAGGGCTGCCTCCTACGAGCAGTACTTC.

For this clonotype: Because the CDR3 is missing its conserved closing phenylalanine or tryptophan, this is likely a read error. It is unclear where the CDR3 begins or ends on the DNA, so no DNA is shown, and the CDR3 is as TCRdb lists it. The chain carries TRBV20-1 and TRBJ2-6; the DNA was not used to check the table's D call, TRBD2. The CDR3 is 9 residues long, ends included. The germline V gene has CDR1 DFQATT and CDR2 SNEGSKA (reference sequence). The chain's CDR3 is CSARVSGTS.

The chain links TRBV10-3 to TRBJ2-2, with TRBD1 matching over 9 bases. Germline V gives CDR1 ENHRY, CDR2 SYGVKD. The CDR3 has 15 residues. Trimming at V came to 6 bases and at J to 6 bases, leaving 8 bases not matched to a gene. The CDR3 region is CAISPGQGLSGELFF. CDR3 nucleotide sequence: TGTGCCATCAGCCCGGGACAGGGTTTATCCGGGGAGCTGTTTTTT.

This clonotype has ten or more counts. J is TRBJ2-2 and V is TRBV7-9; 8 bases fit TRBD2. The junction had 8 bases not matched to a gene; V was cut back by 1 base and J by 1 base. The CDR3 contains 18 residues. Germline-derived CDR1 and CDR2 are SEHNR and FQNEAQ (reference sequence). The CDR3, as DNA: TGTGCCAGCAGCTTAGGACGGGGGGGGACGGAGAACACCGGGGAGCTGTTTTTT. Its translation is CASSLGRGGTENTGELFF.

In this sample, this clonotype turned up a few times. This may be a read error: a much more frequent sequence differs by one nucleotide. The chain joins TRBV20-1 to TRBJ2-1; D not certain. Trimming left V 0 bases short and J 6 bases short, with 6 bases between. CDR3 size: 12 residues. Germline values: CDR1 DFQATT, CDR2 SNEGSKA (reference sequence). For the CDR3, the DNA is TGCAGTGCTAGAGACCTAAGCAATGAGCAGTTCTTC. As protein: CSARDLSNEQFF.

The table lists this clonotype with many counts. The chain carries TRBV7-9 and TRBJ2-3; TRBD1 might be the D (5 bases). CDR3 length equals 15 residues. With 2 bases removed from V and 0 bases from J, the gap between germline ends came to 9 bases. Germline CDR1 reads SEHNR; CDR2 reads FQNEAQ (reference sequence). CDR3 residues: CASSLRGASTDTQYF. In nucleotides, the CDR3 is TGTGCCAGCAGCTTACGTGGGGCCAGCACAGATACGCAGTATTTT.

CDR3 residues: CASSEGASNQPQHF. CDR3 sequence (DNA): TGTGCCAGTAGCGAAGGGGCGAGCAATCAGCCCCAGCATTTT. The gene calls are TRBV19 and TRBJ1-5; D perhaps matches TRBD1 (5 bases). The CDR3 is made up of 14 amino acids. CDR1 and CDR2 from the germline V gene are LNHDA and SQIVND (reference sequence). V lost 6 bases and J 1 base, leaving 10 bases between the germline ends. Full variable domain (outside the CDR3, taken from reference TRBV19 and TRBJ1-5): DGGITQSPKYLFRKEGQNVTLSCEQNLNHDAMYWYRQDPGQGLRLIYYSQIVNDFQKGDIAEGYSVSREKKESFPLTVTSAQKNPTAFYLCASSEGASNQPQHFGDGTRLSIL.

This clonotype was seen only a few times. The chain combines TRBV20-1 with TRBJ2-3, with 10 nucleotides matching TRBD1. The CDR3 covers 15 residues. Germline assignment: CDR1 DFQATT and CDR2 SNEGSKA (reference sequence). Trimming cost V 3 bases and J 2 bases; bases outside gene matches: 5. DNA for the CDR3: TGCAGTGCTAGCCGGGACAGGGGAAACACAGATACGCAGTATTTT. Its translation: CSASRDRGNTDTQYF.